This T cell receptor beta chain emerged from a study of spatial heterogeneity in lung cancer. Study as a whole: Each unique TCR and UMI combination was seen more than ten times on average in raw reads. Study results and caveats: Blood contained ubiquitous expanded tumor TCRs more at resection than at follow-up.

Indicated time point: sample taken at primary tumor resection. Unsorted whole RNA from tumor, nontumor lung or frozen PBMC underwent sequencing. The donors comprised some 72 untreated early-stage non-small cell lung cancer patients. V lost 2 bases and J 6 bases, leaving 14 bases between the germline ends. This CDR3 has 14 amino acids. Germline V gives CDR1 SGHTA, CDR2 FQGNSA. On each TCR cDNA molecule, a unique molecular identifier was present. TCRdb independently ran MiXCR on the 5' RACE reads; one entry per CDR3 protein. The repertoire holds roughly 48,000 distinct CDR3 sequences, around 11% seen once, with around 42% in the top ten. In the case of this clonotype: Its antigen is undetermined.

The specimen was PBMCs, collected at surgery. The rearrangement uses TRBV7-2 and TRBJ2-7; D might be TRBD1 (5 bases). The receptor was isolated from a female donor with early-stage non-small cell lung cancer. CDR3 in amino acids: CASSLRQGRTEQYF. The CDR3 DNA is TGTGCCAGCAGCTTAAGGCAGGGAAGGACCGAGCAGTACTTC.